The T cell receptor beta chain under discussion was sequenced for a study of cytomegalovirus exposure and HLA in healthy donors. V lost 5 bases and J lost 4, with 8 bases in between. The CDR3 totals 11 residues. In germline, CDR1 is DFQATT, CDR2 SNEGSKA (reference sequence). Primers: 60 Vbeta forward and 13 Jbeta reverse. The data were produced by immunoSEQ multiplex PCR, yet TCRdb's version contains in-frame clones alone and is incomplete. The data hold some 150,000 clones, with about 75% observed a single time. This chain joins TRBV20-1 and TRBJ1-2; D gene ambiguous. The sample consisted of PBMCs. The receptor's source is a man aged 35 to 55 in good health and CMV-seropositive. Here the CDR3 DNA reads TGCAGTGCTCCTGGGAGCTATGGCTACACCTTC. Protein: CSAPGSYGYTF.